These 12 T cell receptor beta chains came from one sample sequenced in a study of blood T cell repertoires in COVID-19. Profiling relied on immunoSEQ multiplex PCR, and the TCRdb table lists in-frame clones only, not all of them. Seen here are approximately 200,000 clones, about 88% observed once, and the top ten hold 2.5% to 3.5%. Material: peripheral blood. The source is a woman aged 30 to 39 with active or convalescent COVID-19.

The gene calls are TRBV13 and TRBJ2-2; the D gene is possibly TRBD1 (6 bases). The germline gives CDR1 PRHDT, CDR2 FYEKMQ (reference sequence). The CDR3 covers 15 residues. V was pared by 4 bases and J by 4 bases, with 13 bases between. The DNA for the CDR3 is TGTGCCAGCAGCTCCGCAGGGGTAGTCACCGGGGAGCTGTTTTTT. Its protein is CASSSAGVVTGELFF.

The rearrangement uses TRBV6-5 and TRBJ1-4, with D perhaps matching TRBD1 (6 bases). This CDR3 contains 14 residues. Germline V gene lookup returns CDR1 MNHEY and CDR2 SVGAGI. V lost 10 bases and J lost 7, with 19 bases in between. The CDR3: CATQEGGYGEKLFF. The CDR3 DNA reads TGTGCCACTCAGGAAGGGGGATATGGTGAAAAACTGTTTTTT.

Note on this clone: The same CDR3 arises from other DNA sequences in this sample as well. The rearrangement links TRBV2 to TRBJ1-5; the match to TRBD1 covers 7 bases. The CDR3 is 14 amino acids. Germline trimming cut 6 bases from V and 2 bases from J; bases unmatched to any gene: 4. Germline V gene lookup returns CDR1 SNHLY and CDR2 FYNNEI. The CDR3 DNA is TGTGCCAGCAGCATCGACAGGGGCAATCAGCCCCAGCATTTT. Translation gives CASSIDRGNQPQHF.

This chain joins TRBV7-6 and TRBJ1-4; TRBD1 matches at 7 bases. V dropped 6 bases and J dropped 5; count of bases not matched to a gene: 9. The length of the CDR3 is 15 residues. CDR1 is SGHVS, CDR2 FNYEAQ, per germline. The CDR3 sequence is CASRPVDRVNEKLFF. The CDR3 DNA sequence: TGTGCCAGCAGGCCGGTAGACAGGGTAAATGAAAAACTGTTTTTT.

This chain joins TRBV18 and TRBJ1-6; 9 bases map to TRBD1. Germline V gene data show CDR1 as KGHSH and CDR2 as LQKENI. The CDR3 covers 14 residues. V shed 4 bases, J shed 9 bases, and the junction held 4 bases outside the gene matches. The CDR3 region is CASSLGQGSSPLHF. The CDR3 DNA is TGTGCCAGCTCACTGGGACAGGGTAGTTCACCCCTCCACTTT.

The genes are TRBV5-4 and TRBJ2-1; the D gene is possibly TRBD2 (5 bases). The CDR3 loop spans 15 amino acids. With 0 bases removed from V and 8 bases from J, the gap between germline ends came to 15 bases. Germline V gene lookup returns CDR1 SGHNT and CDR2 YYREEE (reference sequence). The CDR3 sequence: CASSLAGKRIDEQFF. DNA of the CDR3: TGTGCCAGCAGCTTGGCGGGAAAACGTATCGATGAGCAGTTCTTC.

A few counts support this clone. This chain links TRBV5-1 with TRBJ2-1, with TRBD2 matching over 7 bases. This CDR3 is 13 amino acids long. Germline CDR1 is SGHRS and CDR2 is YFSETQ. With 3 bases clipped from V and 6 bases from J, the junction kept 3 bases outside the gene matches. CDR3: CASSSGGGNEQFF. The CDR3 region has the DNA TGCGCCAGCAGCTCGGGGGGAGGCAATGAGCAGTTCTTC.

This clone was seen a handful of times. This chain connects TRBV2 to TRBJ2-1; 11 nucleotides line up with TRBD2. CDR3 length: 17 residues. Germline V gene sequence: CDR1 SNHLY, CDR2 FYNNEI. The V segment lost 0 bases and the J segment 4 bases; nucleotides outside the gene matches: 5. The CDR3 loop reads CASSEAIAGGPYNEQFF. The CDR3 nucleotides are TGTGCCAGCAGTGAAGCCATAGCGGGAGGGCCTTACAATGAGCAGTTCTTC.

This chain links TRBV10-1 with TRBJ2-5; D not certain. The V and J ends lost 0 bases and 10 bases respectively, with 12 bases between them. CDR3 length equals 13 residues. Germline loops: CDR1 WNHNN, CDR2 SYGVQD (reference sequence). The CDR3 DNA follows: TGCGCCAGCAGTGAGTCGAACAGTCCCAGCCAGTACTTC. This encodes CASSESNSPSQYF.

This clone was found once. J is TRBJ2-3 and V is TRBV9; 13 bases line up with TRBD2. The CDR3 has 16 residues. Unmatched junction bases numbered 2, after V lost 4 bases and J lost 0 bases. Germline V gene sequence: CDR1 SGDLS, CDR2 YYNGEE. The CDR3 sequence: CASSPLAGGSTDTQYF. CDR3 DNA: TGTGCCAGCAGCCCACTAGCGGGAGGGAGCACAGATACGCAGTATTTT.

In its sample, this clone was seen a few times. The chain is built from TRBV7-2 and TRBJ1-2, with D unclear. The CDR3 extends over 13 amino acids. The germline CDR1 and CDR2 sequences are SGHTA and FQGNSA. Trimming pared 2 bases from V and 5 bases from J, leaving 9 bases between. The CDR3, as DNA: TGTGCCAGCAGCTTAATTTCCCGGTATGGCTACACCTTC. Amino acid sequence: CASSLISRYGYTF.

The J gene is TRBJ1-5, the V gene TRBV5-1; no definite D call. CDR1 is SGHRS, CDR2 YFSETQ, per germline. This CDR3 region has 13 residues. V lost 2 bases and J lost 4, with 7 bases in between. The CDR3 nucleotides read TGCGCCAGCAGCTTTGGCATAAATCAGCCCCAGCATTTT. As protein: CASSFGINQPQHF. The full variable domain, its missing parts supplied by reference TRBV5-1 and TRBJ1-5, is KAGVTQTPRYLIKTRGQQVTLSCSPISGHRSVSWYQQTPGQGLQFLFEYFSETQRNKGNFPGRFSGRQFSNSRSEMNVSTLELGDSALYLCASSFGINQPQHFGDGTRLSIL.